This TCR beta chain was observed in a study of T cells in Graves' hyperthyroidism and ophthalmopathy. Per the germline V gene, CDR1 is GTSNPN and CDR2 is SVGIG (reference sequence). This CDR3 has 14 residues. Trimming took 2 bases from V and 6 from J; bases not matched to a gene: 6. Ten or more counts support this clonotype. Its antigen is unidentified. Authors of the study amplified TCR beta CDR3 regions from RNA transcripts. A first-round RT-PCR of the TCR CDR3 used the HTBI primer set. TCRdb re-derived calls from the multiplex PCR reads in MiXCR, one entry per CDR3 protein. The table includes about 110,000 distinct CDR3 sequences, about 15% detected once. Notes on the study in general: Most thyroid clonotypes expanded above 0.001 appeared in blood too.

The hyperthyroidism patients had all been newly diagnosed, and their disease duration was under 2 months. Their ages ranged from 18 to 65 years. The sample comprised blood. This chain links TRBV30 with TRBJ1-5, with 8 bases matching TRBD1. The clonotype comes from a woman between 50 and 59 years old with Graves' hyperthyroidism. In DNA, the CDR3 is TGTGCCTGGAGTAGTGGACAGGGATTTCAGCCCCAGCATTTT. This gives the protein CAWSSGQGFQPQHF. The whole variable domain, filled in from reference TRBV30 and TRBJ1-5, reads SQTIHQWPATLVQPVGSPLSLECTVEGTSNPNLYWYRQAAGRGLQLLFYSVGIGQISSEVPQNLSASRPQDRQFILSSKKLLLSDSGFYLCAWSSGQGFQPQHFGDGTRLSIL.